The T cell receptor beta chain under discussion was sequenced for a study of blood T cell repertoires in COVID-19. Across the whole study: Italy, Spain and the United States were the sources of the convalescent and acute COVID-19 samples. PBMCs, B-cell-depleted T cells, or T cells were the source of the cDNA or gDNA that made up the material.

Per the original methods: Cell counts per sample came from amplifying reference gene primers. Assay: immunoSEQ multiplex PCR; the TCRdb copy retains only in-frame clones and omits some. That table is the source of V, J and clone size, and D and trimming were worked out from the DNA. The table has about 140,000 clones, 65% to 85% seen once; the top ten hold about 8%. Trimming left V 4 bases short and J 0 bases short, with 19 bases between. The CDR3 is made up of 18 amino acids. CDR1 is MNHNS and CDR2 is SASEGT in the germline V gene. The receptor's source is a human donor in a cohort sampled during active COVID-19. Sequences were obtained from peripheral blood. The V and J genes are TRBV6-1 and TRBJ1-5, with D perhaps matching TRBD1 (6 bases). CDR3: CASSVQGSSRYSNQPQHF. DNA for the CDR3: TGTGCCAGCAGTGTGCAGGGGTCTTCCCGCTATAGCAATCAGCCCCAGCATTTT.